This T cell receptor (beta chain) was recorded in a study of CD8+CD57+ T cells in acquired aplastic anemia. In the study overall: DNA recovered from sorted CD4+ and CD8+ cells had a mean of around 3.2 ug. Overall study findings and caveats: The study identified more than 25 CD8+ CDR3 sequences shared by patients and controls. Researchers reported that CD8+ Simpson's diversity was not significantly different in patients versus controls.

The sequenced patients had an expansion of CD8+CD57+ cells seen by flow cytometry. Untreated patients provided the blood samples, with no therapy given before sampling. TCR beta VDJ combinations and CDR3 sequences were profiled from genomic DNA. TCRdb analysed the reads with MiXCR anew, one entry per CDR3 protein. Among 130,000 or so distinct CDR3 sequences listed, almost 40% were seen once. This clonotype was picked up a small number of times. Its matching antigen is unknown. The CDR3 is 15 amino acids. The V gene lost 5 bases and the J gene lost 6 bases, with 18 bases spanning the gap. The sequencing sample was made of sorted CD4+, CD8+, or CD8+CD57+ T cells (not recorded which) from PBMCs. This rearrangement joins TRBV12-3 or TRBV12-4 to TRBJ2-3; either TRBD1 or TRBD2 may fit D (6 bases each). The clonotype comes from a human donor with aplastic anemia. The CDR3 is CASSTWGAYSDTQYF. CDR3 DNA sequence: TGTGCCAGCAGTACCTGGGGGGCCTATTCTGATACGCAGTATTTT.